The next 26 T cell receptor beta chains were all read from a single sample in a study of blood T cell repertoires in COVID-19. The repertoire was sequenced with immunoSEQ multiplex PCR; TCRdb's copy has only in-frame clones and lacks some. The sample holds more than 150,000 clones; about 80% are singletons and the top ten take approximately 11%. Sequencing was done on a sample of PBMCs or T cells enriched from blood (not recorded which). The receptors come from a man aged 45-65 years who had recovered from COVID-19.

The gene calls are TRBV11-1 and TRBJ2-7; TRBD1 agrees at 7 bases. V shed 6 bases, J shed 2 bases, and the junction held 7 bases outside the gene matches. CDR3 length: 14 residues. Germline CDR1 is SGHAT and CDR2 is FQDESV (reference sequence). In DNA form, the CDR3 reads TGTGCCAGCAGGGAGACAGGGTTGACCTACGAGCAGTACTTC. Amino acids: CASRETGLTYEQYF.

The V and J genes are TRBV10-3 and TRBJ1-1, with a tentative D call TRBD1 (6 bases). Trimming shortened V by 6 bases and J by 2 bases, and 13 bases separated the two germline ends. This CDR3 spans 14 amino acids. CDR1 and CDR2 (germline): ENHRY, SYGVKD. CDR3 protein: CAIRDTQGNTEAFF. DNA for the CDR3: TGTGCCATCAGGGATACACAGGGTAACACTGAAGCTTTCTTT.

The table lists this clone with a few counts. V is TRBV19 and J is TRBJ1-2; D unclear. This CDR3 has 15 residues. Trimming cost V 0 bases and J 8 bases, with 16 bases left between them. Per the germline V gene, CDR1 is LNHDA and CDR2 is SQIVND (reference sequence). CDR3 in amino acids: CASSIERTGVQGYTF. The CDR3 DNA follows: TGTGCCAGTAGTATAGAAAGGACCGGGGTTCAGGGCTACACCTTC.

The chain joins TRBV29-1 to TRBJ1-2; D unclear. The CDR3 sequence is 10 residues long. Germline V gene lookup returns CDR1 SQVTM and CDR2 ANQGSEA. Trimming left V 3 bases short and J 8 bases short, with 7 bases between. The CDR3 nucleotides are TGCAGCGTTGACAGCGGCGGCTACACCTTC. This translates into CSVDSGGYTF. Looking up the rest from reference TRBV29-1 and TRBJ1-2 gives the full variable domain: SAVISQKPSRDICQRGTSLTIQCQVDSQVTMMFWYRQQPGQSLTLIATANQGSEATYESGFVIDKFPISRPNLTFSTLTVSNMSPEDSSIYLCSVDSGGYTFGSGTRLTVV.

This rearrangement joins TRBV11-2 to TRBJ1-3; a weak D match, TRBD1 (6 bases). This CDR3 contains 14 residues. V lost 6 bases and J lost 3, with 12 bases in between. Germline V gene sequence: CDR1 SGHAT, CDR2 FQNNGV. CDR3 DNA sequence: TGTGCCAGCAGGCAAACAGGGAGTGGAAACACCATATATTTT. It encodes CASRQTGSGNTIYF.

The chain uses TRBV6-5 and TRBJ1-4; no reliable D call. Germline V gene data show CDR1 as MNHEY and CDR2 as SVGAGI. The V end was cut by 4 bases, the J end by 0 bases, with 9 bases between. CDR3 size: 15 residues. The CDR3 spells CASSSGFATNEKLFF. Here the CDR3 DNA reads TGTGCCAGCAGTTCAGGATTTGCAACTAATGAAAAACTGTTTTTT.

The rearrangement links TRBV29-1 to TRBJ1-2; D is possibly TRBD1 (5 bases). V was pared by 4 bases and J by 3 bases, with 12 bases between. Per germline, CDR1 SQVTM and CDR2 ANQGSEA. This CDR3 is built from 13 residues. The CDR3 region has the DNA TGCAGCGTTGTGGCAGGGAGGGACTATGGCTACACCTTC. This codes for CSVVAGRDYGYTF. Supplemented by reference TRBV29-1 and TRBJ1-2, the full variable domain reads SAVISQKPSRDICQRGTSLTIQCQVDSQVTMMFWYRQQPGQSLTLIATANQGSEATYESGFVIDKFPISRPNLTFSTLTVSNMSPEDSSIYLCSVVAGRDYGYTFGSGTRLTVV.

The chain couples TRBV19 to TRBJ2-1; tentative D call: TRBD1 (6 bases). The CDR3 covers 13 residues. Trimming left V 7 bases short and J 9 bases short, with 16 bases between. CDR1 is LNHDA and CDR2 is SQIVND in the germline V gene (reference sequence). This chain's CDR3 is CASTPGQYGEQFF. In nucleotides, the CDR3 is TGTGCCAGTACCCCAGGACAGTACGGTGAGCAGTTCTTC.

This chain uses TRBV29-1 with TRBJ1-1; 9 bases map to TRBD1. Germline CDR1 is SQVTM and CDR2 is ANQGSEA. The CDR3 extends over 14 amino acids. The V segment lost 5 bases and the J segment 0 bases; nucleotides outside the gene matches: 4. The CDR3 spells CSVPQGALNTEAFF. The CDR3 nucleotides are TGCAGCGTTCCACAGGGGGCACTGAACACTGAAGCTTTCTTT.

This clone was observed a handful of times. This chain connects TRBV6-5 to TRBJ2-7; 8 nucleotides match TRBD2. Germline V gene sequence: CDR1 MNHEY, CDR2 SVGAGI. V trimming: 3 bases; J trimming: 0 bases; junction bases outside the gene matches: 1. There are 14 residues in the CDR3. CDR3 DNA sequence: TGTGCCAGCAGTTATACTAGCGGCTCCTACGAGCAGTACTTC. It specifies CASSYTSGSYEQYF.

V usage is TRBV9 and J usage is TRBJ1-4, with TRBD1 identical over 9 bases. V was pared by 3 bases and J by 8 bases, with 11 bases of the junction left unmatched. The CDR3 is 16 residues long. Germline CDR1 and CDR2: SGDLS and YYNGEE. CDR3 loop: CASSASGGQGREKLFF. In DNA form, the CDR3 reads TGTGCCAGCAGCGCCTCCGGGGGACAGGGAAGAGAAAAACTGTTTTTT.

In DNA form, the CDR3 reads TGTGCCAGCAGTTTATCATCGAGCGAGCAGTACTTC. It specifies CASSLSSSEQYF. This sequence joins TRBV28 and TRBJ2-7, with D unclear. The CDR3 spans 12 residues. Looked up from germline, CDR1 is MDHEN and CDR2 is SYDVKM. V gave up 1 base and J gave up 6 bases, with 7 bases separating them.

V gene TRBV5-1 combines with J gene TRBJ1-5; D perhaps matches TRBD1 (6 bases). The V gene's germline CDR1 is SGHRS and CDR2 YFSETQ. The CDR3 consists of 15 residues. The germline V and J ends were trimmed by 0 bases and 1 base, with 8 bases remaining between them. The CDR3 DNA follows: TGCGCCAGCAGCTTGGCAGGGGTGAGCAATCAGCCCCAGCATTTT. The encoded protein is CASSLAGVSNQPQHF.

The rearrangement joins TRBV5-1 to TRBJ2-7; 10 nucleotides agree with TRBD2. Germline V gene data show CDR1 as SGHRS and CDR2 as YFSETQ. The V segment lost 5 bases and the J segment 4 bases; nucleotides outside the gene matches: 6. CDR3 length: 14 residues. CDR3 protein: CASRVGLAEYEQYF. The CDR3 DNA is TGCGCCAGCAGAGTTGGACTAGCGGAATACGAGCAGTACTTC.

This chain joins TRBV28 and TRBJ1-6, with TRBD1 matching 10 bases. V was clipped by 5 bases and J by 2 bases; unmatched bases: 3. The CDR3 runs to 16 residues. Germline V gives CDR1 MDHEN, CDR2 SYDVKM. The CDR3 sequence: CASSTDRGAYNSPLHF. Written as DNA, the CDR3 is TGTGCCAGCAGTACGGACAGGGGGGCCTATAATTCACCCCTCCACTTT. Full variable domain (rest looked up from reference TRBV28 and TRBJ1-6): DVKVTQSSRYLVKRTGEKVFLECVQDMDHENMFWYRQDPGLGLRLIYFSYDVKMKEKGDIPEGYSVSREKKERFSLILESASTNQTSMYLCASSTDRGAYNSPLHFGNGTRLTVT.

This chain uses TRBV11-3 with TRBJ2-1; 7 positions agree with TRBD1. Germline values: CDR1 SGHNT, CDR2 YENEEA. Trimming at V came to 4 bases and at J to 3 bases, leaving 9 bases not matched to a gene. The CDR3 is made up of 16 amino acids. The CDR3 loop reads CASSSRDSPDYNEQFF. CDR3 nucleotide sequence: TGTGCCAGCAGCTCCCGGGACAGCCCCGACTACAATGAGCAGTTCTTC.

CDR3 region: CASSLTGGRGNSPLHF. The CDR3 bases are TGTGCCAGCAGTTTAACAGGGGGCCGCGGTAATTCACCCCTCCACTTT. The gene calls are TRBV2 and TRBJ1-6; 9 nucleotides align to TRBD1. The V gene end was trimmed by 5 bases and the J gene end by 6 bases; junction bases not matched to a gene: 8. The CDR3 runs 16 residues. From germline, CDR1 is SNHLY and CDR2 FYNNEI. The full variable domain, its missing parts supplied by reference TRBV2 and TRBJ1-6, is EPEVTQTPSHQVTQMGQEVILRCVPISNHLYFYWYRQILGQKVEFLVSFYNNEISEKSEIFDDQFSVERPDGSNFTLKIRSTKLEDSAMYFCASSLTGGRGNSPLHFGNGTRLTVT.

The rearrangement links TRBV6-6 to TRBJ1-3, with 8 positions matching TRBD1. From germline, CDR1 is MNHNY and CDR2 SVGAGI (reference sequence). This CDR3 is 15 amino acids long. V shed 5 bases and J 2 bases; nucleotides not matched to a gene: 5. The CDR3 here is CASSPTGGTGNTIYF. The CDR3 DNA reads TGTGCCAGCAGTCCTACAGGGGGAACTGGAAACACCATATATTTT.

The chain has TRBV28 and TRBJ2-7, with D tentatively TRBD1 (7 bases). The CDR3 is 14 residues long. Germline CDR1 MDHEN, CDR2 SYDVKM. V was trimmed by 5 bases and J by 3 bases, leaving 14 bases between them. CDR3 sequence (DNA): TGTGCCAGCAGTCACTCAGGGGGGTTCTACGAGCAGTACTTC. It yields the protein CASSHSGGFYEQYF.

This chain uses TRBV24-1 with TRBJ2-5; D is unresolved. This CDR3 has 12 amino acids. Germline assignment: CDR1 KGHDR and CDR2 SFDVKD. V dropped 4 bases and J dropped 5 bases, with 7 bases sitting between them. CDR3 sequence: CATSEPGETQYF. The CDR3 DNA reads TGTGCCACCAGTGAACCCGGGGAGACCCAGTACTTC.

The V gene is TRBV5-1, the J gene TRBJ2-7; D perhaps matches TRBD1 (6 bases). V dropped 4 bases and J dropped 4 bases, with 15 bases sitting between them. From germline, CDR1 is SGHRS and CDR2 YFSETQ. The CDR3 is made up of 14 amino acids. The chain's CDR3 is CASSNSGQPYEQYF. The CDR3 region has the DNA TGCGCCAGCAGCAACTCGGGACAACCTTACGAGCAGTACTTC.

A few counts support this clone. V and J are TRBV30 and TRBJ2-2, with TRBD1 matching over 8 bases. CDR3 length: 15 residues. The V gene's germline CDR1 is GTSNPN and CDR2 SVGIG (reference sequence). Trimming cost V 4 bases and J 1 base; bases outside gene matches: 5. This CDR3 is CAWNSGTGNTGELFF. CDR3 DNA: TGTGCCTGGAATTCCGGGACAGGGAACACCGGGGAGCTGTTTTTT.

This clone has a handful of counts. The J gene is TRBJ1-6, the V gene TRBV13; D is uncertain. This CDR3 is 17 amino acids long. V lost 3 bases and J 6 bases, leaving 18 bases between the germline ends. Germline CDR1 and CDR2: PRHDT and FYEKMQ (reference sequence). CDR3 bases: TGTGCCAGCAGCTTCGGGTCCAGGAGACTATCTAATTCACCCCTCCACTTT. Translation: CASSFGSRRLSNSPLHF.

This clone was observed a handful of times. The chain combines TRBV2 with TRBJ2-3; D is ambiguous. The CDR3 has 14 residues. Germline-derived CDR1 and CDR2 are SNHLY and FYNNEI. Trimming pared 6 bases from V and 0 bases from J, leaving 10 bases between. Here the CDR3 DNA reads TGTGCCAGCAGCGGTGGTCGTAGCACAGATACGCAGTATTTT. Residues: CASSGGRSTDTQYF. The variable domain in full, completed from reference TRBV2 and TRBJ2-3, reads EPEVTQTPSHQVTQMGQEVILRCVPISNHLYFYWYRQILGQKVEFLVSFYNNEISEKSEIFDDQFSVERPDGSNFTLKIRSTKLEDSAMYFCASSGGRSTDTQYFGPGTRLTVL.

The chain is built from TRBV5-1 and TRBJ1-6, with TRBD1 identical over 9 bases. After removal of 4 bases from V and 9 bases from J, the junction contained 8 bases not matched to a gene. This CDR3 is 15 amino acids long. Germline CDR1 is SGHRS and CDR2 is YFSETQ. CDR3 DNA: TGCGCCAGCAGCGCGGACAGGGGACCCAGTTCACCCCTCCACTTT. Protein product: CASSADRGPSSPLHF.

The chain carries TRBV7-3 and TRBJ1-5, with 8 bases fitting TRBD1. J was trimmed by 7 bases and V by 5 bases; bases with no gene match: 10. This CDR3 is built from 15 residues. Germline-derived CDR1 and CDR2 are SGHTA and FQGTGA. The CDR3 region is CASSEQGGRNQPQHF. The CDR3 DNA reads TGTGCCAGCAGCGAACAGGGGGGAAGGAACCAGCCCCAGCATTTT.